Listed below are T cell receptor beta chains from one sample, sequenced in a study of T cell responses to AZD1222 COVID-19 vaccine. Method: immunoSEQ multiplex PCR; TCRdb's copy keeps in-frame clones and lacks some. The table shows more than 85,000 clones, with roughly 92% occurring only once. Source: peripheral blood, taken 28 days after the second AZD1222 dose. The receptors derive from an adult who received the AZD1222 COVID-19 vaccine. Both conserved end residues are part of each CDR3. A D gene is named only where the DNA matches it firmly. For some rows the clone size is stated as once, few or many, or as a class when expanded; others skip it.

NA	TRBV4-3	NA	TRBJ1-5	TGCGCCAGCAGCCAAGATCGGATTAGAAATCAGCCCCAGCATTTT	CASSQDRIRNQPQHF
NA	TRBV4-1	NA	TRBJ1-3	TGCGCCAGCAGCCAAGATCGAGCGGGGTTCACCATATATTTT	CASSQDRAGFTIYF
NA	TRBV2	NA	TRBJ2-7	TGTGCTAAACAGACTGGGGGCGGATCCTACGAGCAGTACTTC	CAKQTGGGSYEQYF
NA	TRBV11-2	NA	TRBJ1-4	TGTGCCAGCAGCTTAGATGGGAGGCCGTTAACTAATGAAAAACTGTTTTTT	CASSLDGRPLTNEKLFF
NA	TRBV7-2	NA	TRBJ1-5	TGTGCCAGCAGCTTGCGGGGGAATCAGCCCCAGCATTTT	CASSLRGNQPQHF
NA	TRBV10-3	NA	TRBJ2-7	TGTGCCATCAGTCCTGACAGGTCCTACGAGCAGTACTTC	CAISPDRSYEQYF
NA	TRBV12-3/TRBV12-4	once	TRBJ2-3	TGTGCCAGCAGCCCTATAGCAGATACGCAGTATTTT	CASSPIADTQYF
NA	TRBV5-4	NA	TRBJ2-1	TGTGCCAGCAGCCCCGAACCACTAAGCTCCTACAATGAGCAGTTCTTC	CASSPEPLSSYNEQFF
NA	TRBV6-2/TRBV6-3	NA	TRBJ1-1	TGTGCCAGCAGTTACTCGATTTCTGGGCAGGTGAACACTGAAGCTTTCTTT	CASSYSISGQVNTEAFF
NA	TRBV3-1/TRBV3-2	once	TRBJ1-6	TGTGCCAGCAGCCAAGTCGGTCCGTGGAGGGACTATAATTCACCCCTCCACTTT	CASSQVGPWRDYNSPLHF
NA	TRBV3-1/TRBV3-2	NA	TRBJ1-5	TGTGCCAGCAGCTGGAAGGGGGAAAGTCAGCCCCAGCATTTT	CASSWKGESQPQHF
NA	TRBV5-1	NA	TRBJ1-1	TGCGCCAGCAGCGTGCGGCAATCGCCTTTGAACACTGAAGCTTTCTTT	CASSVRQSPLNTEAFF
NA	TRBV10-3	once	TRBJ1-1	TGTGCCATCAGTGAAACAGCTGGCACTGAAGCTTTCTTT	CAISETAGTEAFF
NA	TRBV9	NA	TRBJ1-2	TGTGCCAGCAGCGTAGTGGGAGGGGGAGGTGGCTACACCTTC	CASSVVGGGGGYTF
TRBD1	TRBV10-1	once	TRBJ2-7	TGCGCCAGCAGTGGAGGTTCGGGACAGGGTATTACCGAGCAGTACTTC	CASSGGSGQGITEQYF
TRBD1	TRBV18	once	TRBJ2-7	TGTGCCAGCTCACCGGCCGGGACAGGGTACGAGCAGTACTTC	CASSPAGTGYEQYF
NA	TRBV2	NA	TRBJ2-3	TGTGCCAGCAGCGGACCTCCAGATACGCAGTATTTT	CASSGPPDTQYF
TRBD1	TRBV7-2	NA	TRBJ2-2	TGTGCCAGCAGCCCCGGAATAGGGACAGGGGTCACCGGGGAGCTGTTTTTT	CASSPGIGTGVTGELFF
TRBD1	TRBV7-2	NA	TRBJ1-2	TGTGCCAGCAGCTTAATGCAGGGGGCAGGTTATGGCTACACCTTC	CASSLMQGAGYGYTF
NA	TRBV7-8	NA	TRBJ1-2	TGTGCCAGCAGCTTAGCTCGTGGGGGCGGCTACACCTTC	CASSLARGGGYTF
TRBD2	TRBV18	NA	TRBJ2-1	TGTGCCAGCTCACCACCCGGGGGGAGGTACAATGAGCAGTTCTTC	CASSPPGGRYNEQFF
TRBD2	TRBV5-1	NA	TRBJ2-5	TGCGCCAGCAAGCCCGGGACTACTCAAGAGACCCAGTACTTC	CASKPGTTQETQYF
NA	TRBV19	NA	TRBJ1-4	TGTGCCAGTAGTATAGGGGGAGCGTGGGGTCACGAAAAACTGTTTTTT	CASSIGGAWGHEKLFF
NA	TRBV4-2	NA	TRBJ2-1	TGTGCCAGCAGCCTCGGACTGGAGGACAATGAGCAGTTCTTC	CASSLGLEDNEQFF
NA	TRBV20-1	NA	TRBJ2-3	TGCAGTGCTAGTCCCGGGGCCTCAGGGGATACGCAGTATTTT	CSASPGASGDTQYF
NA	TRBV4-3	once	TRBJ2-7	TGCGCCAGCAGCCAAGATTTAGGGGACTCCTACGAGCAGTACTTC	CASSQDLGDSYEQYF
NA	TRBV18	NA	TRBJ2-1	TGTGCCAGCTCACCACTCACTCTAGCTTCCTACAATGAGCAGTTCTTC	CASSPLTLASYNEQFF
NA	TRBV12-3/TRBV12-4	NA	TRBJ1-5	TGTGCCAGCAGTCGGGGTGGGCAGCCCCAGCATTTT	CASSRGGQPQHF
NA	TRBV4-2	NA	TRBJ2-7	TGTGCCAGCAGCCCGGGGATCTCCTACGAGCAGTACTTC	CASSPGISYEQYF
NA	TRBV7-2	NA	TRBJ1-3	TGTGCCAGCACCCGTGAGGGGGAGGAAAACACCATATATTTT	CASTREGEENTIYF
TRBD1	TRBV19	NA	TRBJ2-2	TGTGCCAGTAGTGCTACAGGGGGCGCTTTCAGTGGGGAGCTGTTTTTT	CASSATGGAFSGELFF
NA	TRBV2	NA	TRBJ2-7	TGTGCCAGCAGTGAAGAAGCGACCCATACGAACGGGTACTTC	CASSEEATHTNGYF
TRBD1	TRBV7-3	NA	TRBJ2-6	TGTGCCAGCAGCCCTGGACAGGGCTCTGGGGCCAACGTCCTGACTTTC	CASSPGQGSGANVLTF
NA	TRBV6-5	NA	TRBJ1-5	TGTGCCAGCAGTTACGCGGGGGACAATCAGCCCCAGCATTTT	CASSYAGDNQPQHF
NA	TRBV7-9	NA	TRBJ1-5	TGTGCCAGCAGCCCGGAGATTAATCAGCCCCAGCATTTT	CASSPEINQPQHF
NA	TRBV14	NA	TRBJ2-2	TGTGCCAGCAACAAAGGGGTCGCCGGGGAGCTGTTTTTT	CASNKGVAGELFF
NA	TRBV7-2	NA	TRBJ2-2	TGTGCCAGCAGCTTAGGAGGGGCCTCAACCGGGGAGCTGTTTTTT	CASSLGGASTGELFF
NA	TRBV7-2	NA	TRBJ1-6	TGTGCCAGCAGCCTCCCGACGGGGAACTCACCCCTCCACTTT	CASSLPTGNSPLHF
NA	TRBV19	NA	TRBJ2-6	TGTGCCAGTAGTATAGGGGGCTCTGGGGCCAACGTCCTGACTTTC	CASSIGGSGANVLTF
TRBD1	TRBV10-2	NA	TRBJ2-3	TGCGCCAGCAGGCAGGGGGCGTTCACAGATACGCAGTATTTT	CASRQGAFTDTQYF
NA	TRBV10-3	NA	TRBJ2-1	TGTGCCATCAGTGAGTCGATCGGGGGCTATGAGCAGTTCTTC	CAISESIGGYEQFF
NA	TRBV7-2	NA	TRBJ1-1	TGTGCCAGCAGCTTTGCAGGGGTAAACACTGAAGCTTTCTTT	CASSFAGVNTEAFF
NA	TRBV18	NA	TRBJ1-4	TGTGCCAGCTCACGCGGGGGGTCGGTGGATGAAAAACTGTTTTTT	CASSRGGSVDEKLFF
NA	TRBV9	NA	TRBJ1-1	TGTGCCAGCAGCGTAGCTACGTGGAACACTGAAGCTTTCTTT	CASSVATWNTEAFF
NA	TRBV7-9	NA	TRBJ1-4	TGTGCCAGCAGCCCACGCTCTGGGGCCTGGGGTGAAAAACTGTTTTTT	CASSPRSGAWGEKLFF
NA	TRBV11-3	NA	TRBJ2-3	TGTGCCAGCAGCCCCCGGGACTCAGCAGATACGCAGTATTTT	CASSPRDSADTQYF
NA	TRBV6-5	NA	TRBJ1-4	TGTGCCACCAAAACGGGCAGGGGTGAAAAACTGTTTTTT	CATKTGRGEKLFF